What follows describes a single T cell receptor beta chain. What it recognizes is unknown. The sample comes from a study of shared clonotypes between healthy human individuals. Study observations and caveats: What limited the represented genetic and exposure-history diversity was the small number of donors.

It was CD45RO-negative cells, positively selected for CCR7, that made up naive CD8 cells, with terminally differentiated effector memory CD45RA+ cells excluded. CDR1 is SGHNT, CDR2 YYREEE, per germline (reference sequence). The CDR3 loop spans 14 amino acids. Trimming left V 4 bases short and J 5 bases short, with 16 bases between. TCRdb keeps only in-frame clones here, not all; method: immunoSEQ multiplex PCR. The sample lists hundreds of thousands of clones, about 95% occurring once. J is TRBJ2-7 and V is TRBV5-4; a weak D match, TRBD1 (5 bases). The receptor comes from a woman in her thirties in good health. The sample consisted of naive CD8+ T cells sorted from blood. CDR3 DNA sequence: TGTGCCAGCAGCCTCTCAGGGCCTATACACGAGCAGTACTTC. This sequence encodes CASSLSGPIHEQYF.